The clone carrying this TCR beta chain was found many times. CDR3 length: 16 residues. Germline V CDR1 and CDR2: MNHEY, SVGAGI. V dropped 0 bases and J dropped 1 base, with 13 bases sitting between them. This sample is part of a study of T cells in Graves' hyperthyroidism and ophthalmopathy. Amplified regions were TCR beta CDR3 sequences from RNA transcripts. Primed by the HTBI set, a first-round RT-PCR was run on the TCR CDR3. TCRdb used MiXCR to reprocess the multiplex PCR reads, holding one entry per CDR3 protein. The sample has hundreds of thousands of distinct CDR3 sequences, roughly 14% seen once; the top ten hold less than 15%.

This TCR was recovered from a man aged 18 to 30 with Graves' ophthalmopathy. The specimen sequenced was blood. The chain employs TRBV6-5 and TRBJ2-7, with D perhaps matching TRBD1 (6 bases). The CDR3 DNA follows: TGTGCCAGCAGTTACTCGATGGCAGGGGCGTCCTACGAGCAGTACTTC. Residues: CASSYSMAGASYEQYF.